Sequencing of this T cell receptor (beta chain) was carried out in a study of blood T cell repertoires in COVID-19. On the study more broadly: Collection of acute and convalescent COVID-19 samples took place in the United States, Italy and Spain. T cells, B-cell-depleted T cells, or PBMCs supplied cDNA or gDNA.

Under the authors' procedure: It was from reference gene primer amplification that nucleated cell counts were estimated. Libraries were prepared by immunoSEQ multiplex PCR; TCRdb keeps only in-frame clonotypes and omits some of them. The V and J calls and clone size were taken over from that table, and D and trimming were inferred from the DNA. The repertoire holds 140,000 to 150,000 clones, about 90% seen once, with over 35% in the top ten. The sample comprised peripheral blood. The TCR comes from a man aged 50 to 59 who had recovered from COVID-19.

CDR3 in DNA: TGTGCCAGCAGCTTAGTGGGGACAGGGGGAGGAGAGACCCAGTACTTC. Its translation: CASSLVGTGGGETQYF. The chain uses TRBV7-2 and TRBJ2-5; the match to TRBD1 covers 11 bases. V gave up 1 base and J gave up 4 bases; unmatched junction bases: 5. The germline V gene encodes CDR1 SGHTA and CDR2 FQGNSA. This CDR3 is 16 amino acids long.